A single sample gave rise to the 29 T cell receptor beta chains below, sequenced in a study of T cell responses to AZD1222 COVID-19 vaccine (dated by TCRdb to the early 2020s). Taken with the paper, the label for time point translates to: baseline before first vaccination. Library method: the immunoSEQ multiplex PCR assay. TCRdb mirrors the immuneACCESS table, restricted to in-frame sequences. Some clones are absent from its copies; in checked studies, under half trace to an unresolved V gene, and the reason for the others is unknown. The sample profile shows 75,000 to 100,000 clones; 90% to 95% of them were found once. The ten largest clones represent about 12% of the sample. The starting material was peripheral blood, obtained on day 0 of AZD1222 vaccination. The source of these receptors is an adult in good health.

This clone was picked up one time. The V call is TRBV7-3, the J call TRBJ2-1; D perhaps matches TRBD2 (6 bases). The germline gives CDR1 SGHTA, CDR2 FQGTGA. This CDR3 contains 15 residues. The V and J ends lost 2 bases and 2 bases respectively, with 10 bases between them. CDR3 sequence (DNA): TGTGCCAGCAGCTTAGATCGGGAGACCTACAATGAGCAGTTCTTC. Translation gives CASSLDRETYNEQFF.

The chain combines TRBV4-1 with TRBJ1-2; D is perhaps TRBD1 (6 bases). The germline V and J ends were trimmed by 0 bases and 8 bases, with 13 bases remaining between them. Germline CDR1 and CDR2: MGHRA and YSYEKL. The CDR3 consists of 14 residues. CDR3 DNA sequence: TGCGCCAGCAGCCAAGAAGGGACATCCTACGGCTACACCTTC. Translation: CASSQEGTSYGYTF.

Written as DNA, the CDR3 is TGTGCCAGCAGTGAGACGTTCCGGGTGGGCAATCAGCCCCAGCATTTT. This encodes CASSETFRVGNQPQHF. The chain combines TRBV2 with TRBJ1-5, with D hard to call. This CDR3 comprises 16 residues. From germline, CDR1 is SNHLY and CDR2 FYNNEI. Trimming left V 3 bases short and J 2 bases short, with 14 bases between.

The V gene is TRBV5-1, the J gene TRBJ2-7, with 8 positions matching TRBD1. V gave up 5 bases and J gave up 0 bases; unmatched junction bases: 7. The CDR3 contains 15 residues. Germline CDR1 is SGHRS and CDR2 is YFSETQ. CDR3 sequence: CASRKAQGGSYEQYF. CDR3 coding DNA: TGCGCCAGCAGAAAGGCACAGGGGGGCTCCTACGAGCAGTACTTC. The complete variable domain, with remaining parts taken from reference TRBV5-1 and TRBJ2-7, reads KAGVTQTPRYLIKTRGQQVTLSCSPISGHRSVSWYQQTPGQGLQFLFEYFSETQRNKGNFPGRFSGRQFSNSRSEMNVSTLELGDSALYLCASRKAQGGSYEQYFGPGTRLTVT.

This rearrangement joins TRBV4-1 to TRBJ2-5; TRBD1 agrees at 10 bases. Germline lookup yields CDR1 MGHRA and CDR2 YSYEKL. The V gene end was trimmed by 4 bases and the J gene end by 5 bases; junction bases not matched to a gene: 13. The CDR3 length is 17 residues. CDR3 bases: TGCGCCAGCAGCCGAATCGGCCGGGACAGGGGCGCGGAGACCCAGTACTTC. Its translation: CASSRIGRDRGAETQYF.

The CDR3 here is CASCTGVAGNTIYF. In nucleotides, the CDR3 is TGTGCCAGTTGTACAGGGGTGGCTGGAAACACCATATATTTT. This chain connects TRBV19 to TRBJ1-3, with TRBD1 matching over 7 bases. Trimming at V came to 8 bases and at J to 2 bases, leaving 6 bases not matched to a gene. The germline gives CDR1 LNHDA, CDR2 SQIVND (reference sequence). The CDR3 length is 14 residues.

The chain employs TRBV6-2 or TRBV6-3 and TRBJ2-7; 11 bases are shared with TRBD2. This CDR3 has 15 residues. From germline, CDR1 is MNHEY and CDR2 SVGEGT. The V segment lost 2 bases and the J segment 3 bases; nucleotides outside the gene matches: 3. The CDR3 nucleotides are TGTGCCAGCAGTTACCCCGGGACTAGCGGCTACGAGCAGTACTTC. Protein: CASSYPGTSGYEQYF.

The chain is built from TRBV24-1 and TRBJ1-1; D may be TRBD1 (5 bases). V shed 4 bases and J shed 1 base, with 12 bases lying between them. Looked up from germline, CDR1 is KGHDR and CDR2 is SFDVKD. The CDR3 has 15 amino acids. The CDR3 protein is CATSDPSGENTEAFF. The CDR3 DNA follows: TGTGCCACCAGTGACCCCTCGGGGGAGAACACTGAAGCTTTCTTT.

J is TRBJ2-7 and V is TRBV11-2; D gene ambiguous. Germline lookup yields CDR1 SGHAT and CDR2 FQNNGV. This CDR3 spans 14 amino acids. The ends were cut back, 2 bases at V and 1 base at J, with 9 bases in the middle. CDR3: CASSLSQVSYEQYF. The CDR3 coding sequence is TGTGCCAGCAGCTTAAGCCAGGTTTCCTACGAGCAGTACTTC. The full variable domain, completed using reference TRBV11-2 and TRBJ2-7, is EAGVAQSPRYKIIEKRQSVAFWCNPISGHATLYWYQQILGQGPKLLIQFQNNGVVDDSQLPKDRFSAERLKGVDSTLKIQPAKLEDSAVYLCASSLSQVSYEQYFGPGTRLTVT.

The V gene is TRBV7-8, the J gene TRBJ1-1, with TRBD1 identical over 8 bases. The CDR3 length is 14 residues. CDR1 is SGHVS, CDR2 FQNEAQ, per germline. The J segment lost 1 base and the V segment lost 5 bases, leaving 3 bases of the junction unmatched. CDR3 loop: CASSPGQGNTEAFF. In DNA, the CDR3 is TGTGCCAGCAGCCCTGGACAGGGGAACACTGAAGCTTTCTTT.

The J gene is TRBJ2-7, the V gene TRBV9; D ambiguous. V was cut by 3 bases and J by 7 bases, with 17 bases left in between. The V gene's germline CDR1 is SGDLS and CDR2 YYNGEE. This CDR3 comprises 14 residues. CDR3 protein: CASSGPPTLGEQYF. The CDR3 DNA reads TGTGCCAGCAGCGGACCCCCGACCTTGGGGGAGCAGTACTTC. Full variable domain (remainder filled in from reference TRBV9 and TRBJ2-7): DSGVTQTPKHLITATGQRVTLRCSPRSGDLSVYWYQQSLDQGLQFLIQYYNGEERAKGNILERFSAQQFPDLHSELNLSSLELGDSALYFCASSGPPTLGEQYFGPGTRLTVT.

The chain carries TRBV12-5 and TRBJ1-2; D not resolved. V lost 0 bases and J lost 5, with 13 bases in between. CDR1 and CDR2 (germline): LGHNT, FRNRAP. The CDR3 runs to 15 residues. CDR3 nucleotide sequence: TGTGCTAGTGGTTTGGTCGGGAAAGCCGATTATGGCTACACCTTC. Translation gives CASGLVGKADYGYTF. The variable domain in full, with the rest retrieved from reference TRBV12-5 and TRBJ1-2, is DARVTQTPRHKVTEMGQEVTMRCQPILGHNTVFWYRQTMMQGLELLAYFRNRAPLDDSGMPKDRFSAEMPDATLATLKIQPSEPRDSAVYFCASGLVGKADYGYTFGSGTRLTVV.

The rearrangement joins TRBV27 to TRBJ1-1, with TRBD1 identical over 7 bases. V lost 5 bases, J lost 0 bases, and 6 bases stayed unmatched. Germline CDR1 reads MNHEY; CDR2 reads SMNVEV (reference sequence). CDR3 length equals 15 residues. Here the CDR3 reads CASSLQTGMNTEAFF. The CDR3 DNA sequence: TGTGCCAGCAGTCTCCAGACAGGGATGAACACTGAAGCTTTCTTT.

V is TRBV9 and J is TRBJ2-2; D remains unclear. V lost 0 bases and J lost 3, with 9 bases in between. The CDR3 extends over 15 amino acids. The V gene's germline CDR1 is SGDLS and CDR2 YYNGEE. DNA of the CDR3: TGTGCCAGCAGCGTAGTAGGCACTTACACCGGGGAGCTGTTTTTT. Its protein is CASSVVGTYTGELFF. Using reference TRBV9 and TRBJ2-2 for the parts outside the CDR3, the full variable domain is DSGVTQTPKHLITATGQRVTLRCSPRSGDLSVYWYQQSLDQGLQFLIQYYNGEERAKGNILERFSAQQFPDLHSELNLSSLELGDSALYFCASSVVGTYTGELFFGEGSRLTVL.

This chain uses TRBV18 with TRBJ1-1; tentative D call: TRBD1 (5 bases). Trimming stripped 6 bases from V and 1 base from J, with 6 bases between. This CDR3 has 12 amino acids. Germline V lookup: CDR1 KGHSH, CDR2 LQKENI. CDR3 coding DNA: TGTGCCAGCTCCGGGGCGAACACTGAAGCTTTCTTT. It translates to CASSGANTEAFF.

The table lists this clone with a count of one. The rearrangement joins TRBV7-6 to TRBJ2-5; D is undetermined. Germline V gene sequence: CDR1 SGHVS, CDR2 FNYEAQ. The CDR3 consists of 14 residues. The V end lost 3 bases, the J end lost 4 bases, and 12 bases lay between the germline ends. CDR3 protein: CASSFLAGPETQYF. CDR3 coding DNA: TGTGCCAGCAGCTTTCTTGCTGGCCCAGAGACCCAGTACTTC.

This rearrangement joins TRBV19 to TRBJ2-7; 7 bases match TRBD2. The CDR3 extends over 14 amino acids. The V gene's germline CDR1 is LNHDA and CDR2 SQIVND (reference sequence). V was pared by 4 bases and J by 7 bases, with 10 bases of the junction left unmatched. CDR3 sequence reads: CASSKAGLGPEQYF. CDR3 sequence (DNA): TGTGCCAGTAGTAAAGCCGGACTAGGCCCTGAGCAGTACTTC.

V and J are TRBV6-2 or TRBV6-3 and TRBJ1-1; D is ambiguous. Per the germline V gene, CDR1 is MNHEY and CDR2 is SVGEGT. The V end was cut by 0 bases, the J end by 8 bases, with 7 bases between. This CDR3 is built from 12 residues. CDR3 DNA: TGTGCCAGCAGTTACTCGATCGGGGAAGCTTTCTTT. This codes for CASSYSIGEAFF.

This chain's CDR3 is CASSDHSRGPILGSPLHF. CDR3 in DNA: TGTGCCAGCAGTGACCACAGTCGCGGCCCTATTCTCGGTTCACCCCTCCACTTT. The V gene is TRBV2, the J gene TRBJ1-6; D is ambiguous. Trimming shortened V by 3 bases and J by 9 bases, and 24 bases separated the two germline ends. This CDR3 is built from 18 residues. In germline, CDR1 is SNHLY, CDR2 FYNNEI.

This clone has only one observation. The J gene is TRBJ2-6, the V gene TRBV19; D remains unclear. CDR3 length: 14 residues. The ends were cut back, 5 bases at V and 0 bases at J, with 5 bases in the middle. The germline V gene has CDR1 LNHDA and CDR2 SQIVND (reference sequence). This chain's CDR3 is CASSPTSGANVLTF. CDR3 sequence (DNA): TGTGCCAGTAGTCCTACCTCTGGGGCCAACGTCCTGACTTTC.

The CDR3 loop reads CASSPRAYEQYF. Here the CDR3 DNA reads TGTGCCAGCTCACCCCGGGCCTACGAGCAGTACTTC. The chain couples TRBV18 to TRBJ2-7; no definite D call. Between the trimmed V and J ends, which lost 3 bases and 2 bases, there was a span of 5 bases. The germline V gene has CDR1 KGHSH and CDR2 LQKENI. This CDR3 spans 12 amino acids.

V usage is TRBV15 and J usage is TRBJ1-5; D perhaps matches TRBD1 (5 bases). V was cut by 1 base and J by 6 bases, with 13 bases left in between. The length of the CDR3 is 15 residues. Germline assignment: CDR1 LNHNV and CDR2 YYDKDF (reference sequence). CDR3 amino acids: CATSRVRDVGQPQHF. The CDR3 nucleotides read TGTGCCACCAGCAGAGTCAGGGACGTTGGTCAGCCCCAGCATTTT. The full variable domain, rest sourced from reference TRBV15 and TRBJ1-5, is DAMVIQNPRYQVTQFGKPVTLSCSQTLNHNVMYWYQQKSSQAPKLLFHYYDKDFNNEADTPDNFQSRRPNTSFCFLDIRSPGLGDTAMYLCATSRVRDVGQPQHFGDGTRLSIL.

V and J are TRBV5-8 and TRBJ1-4; 9 positions match TRBD1. Germline V gene sequence: CDR1 SGHTS, CDR2 YDEGEE. V was pared by 2 bases and J by 7 bases, with 6 bases of the junction left unmatched. The CDR3 covers 15 residues. The chain's CDR3 is CASSFTGGLSEKLFF. The CDR3 coding sequence is TGTGCCAGCAGCTTCACAGGGGGCTTGAGTGAAAAACTGTTTTTT.

V is TRBV11-2 and J is TRBJ1-1; tentative D call: TRBD1 (5 bases). V was shortened by 0 bases and J by 0 bases, with 5 bases between the two germline ends. Germline CDR1 SGHAT, CDR2 FQNNGV. The CDR3 runs 14 residues. Written as DNA, the CDR3 is TGTGCCAGCAGCTTAGACAGGGTGAACACTGAAGCTTTCTTT. It specifies CASSLDRVNTEAFF.

The chain joins TRBV23-1 to TRBJ2-7, with a possible D match to TRBD2 (5 bases). TRBV23-1 is an open reading frame, and its role is uncertain. The V end was cut by 0 bases, the J end by 1 base, with 13 bases between. The CDR3 runs 16 residues. The CDR3 loop reads CASSQSRARRSYEQYF. As DNA, the CDR3 is TGCGCCAGCAGTCAATCTAGGGCCCGGAGGTCCTACGAGCAGTACTTC.

The V call is TRBV24-1, the J call TRBJ2-1; TRBD2 matches at 14 bases. The CDR3 has 19 residues. In germline, CDR1 is KGHDR, CDR2 SFDVKD. V was pared by 4 bases and J by 8 bases, with 15 bases of the junction left unmatched. The CDR3 protein is CATSESGTSGRVFKDEQFF. The CDR3 nucleotides read TGTGCCACCAGTGAGTCCGGGACTAGCGGGAGAGTTTTTAAGGATGAGCAGTTCTTC.

The V and J genes are TRBV11-3 and TRBJ1-1, with TRBD1 identical over 11 bases. Trimming removed 6 bases from V and 3 bases from J; junction bases left unmatched: 0. Germline assignment: CDR1 SGHNT and CDR2 YENEEA. The CDR3 covers 13 residues. Written as DNA, the CDR3 is TGTGCCAGCAGGGGACAGGGGGACACTGAAGCTTTCTTT. Translated: CASRGQGDTEAFF.

The chain couples TRBV13 to TRBJ2-1; 9 nucleotides match TRBD2. V shed 5 bases, J shed 2 bases, and the junction held 7 bases outside the gene matches. The CDR3 covers 16 residues. The germline CDR1 and CDR2 sequences are PRHDT and FYEKMQ (reference sequence). The CDR3 DNA reads as TGTGCCAGCAGCCCCGACGGGACTAGCACCTACAATGAGCAGTTCTTC. Translating gives CASSPDGTSTYNEQFF.

J is TRBJ2-1 and V is TRBV4-3; D is undetermined. The V gene lost 0 bases and the J gene lost 0 bases, with 6 bases spanning the gap. The CDR3 length is 15 residues. CDR1 LGHNA and CDR2 YSLEER come from the germline V gene. The CDR3 sequence is CASSQDRSSYNEQFF. In DNA, the CDR3 is TGCGCCAGCAGCCAAGACAGATCCTCCTACAATGAGCAGTTCTTC.